This is a list of T cell receptor beta chains from one sample in a study of T cells in Graves' hyperthyroidism and ophthalmopathy. TCRdb reprocessed the multiplex PCR reads with MiXCR, giving one entry per CDR3 protein. There are 210,000 or so distinct CDR3 sequences in the sample; 15% to 20% occur only once, and 50% lies in the top ten. The sequenced sample was blood. All receptors derive from a man aged 50 to 59 with Graves' hyperthyroidism. CDR3s include the opening cysteine and the closing phenylalanine or tryptophan. A D gene is named only where the DNA matches it firmly. The listing skips clone size in some rows; elsewhere it reads once, few, many or a size class.

TRBJ2-2 TRBV18 NA TRBD2 TGTGCCAGCTCACCACTAGAAACGGGACTAGCGACGAACACCGGGGAGCTGTTTTTT CASSPLETGLATNTGELFF
TRBJ2-3 TRBV2 many NA TGTGCCAGGCGCGGGAGCACAGATACGCAGTATTTT CARRGSTDTQYF
TRBJ2-6 TRBV7-3 once NA TGTGCCAGCGAGTGGAGCTCTGGGGCCAACGTCCTGACTTTC CASEWSSGANVLTF
TRBJ1-5 TRBV18 NA NA TGTGCCAGCTCACCGTTGCAGGGGCCTAATCAGCCCCAGCATTTT CASSPLQGPNQPQHF
TRBJ2-1 TRBV7-2 medium-sized NA TGTGCCAGCAGCTTACGGGCTACTAGCTTGGGCGGCTACAATGAGCAGTTCTTC CASSLRATSLGGYNEQFF
TRBJ1-5 TRBV6-1 many NA TGTGCCAGCAGTGAAGAGGGATATCAGCCCCAGCATTTT CASSEEGYQPQHF
TRBJ2-7 TRBV12-3/TRBV12-4 few NA TGTGCCAGCAGTCCCCTAAGGAGGAGGGCCCACGAGCAGTACTTC CASSPLRRRAHEQYF
TRBJ2-5 TRBV27 many NA TGTGCCAGCAGTTTCTTACCAAAGGGTCAAGAGACCCAGTACTTC CASSFLPKGQETQYF
TRBJ1-2 TRBV5-6 NA NA TGTGCCAGCAGCTTGGTGGGCAGCTCTATCTATGGCTACACCTTC CASSLVGSSIYGYTF
TRBJ1-4 TRBV6-1 many NA TGTGCCAGCAGTGAATTTGACAGGCGTAATGAAAAACTGTTTTTT CASSEFDRRNEKLFF
TRBJ1-6 TRBV4-3 few NA TGCGCCAGCAGCTCCAGGGGCAAATCACCCCTCCACTTT CASSSRGKSPLHF
TRBJ1-4 TRBV28 few NA TGTGCCAGCAGTTTAGCGGGGGAAGACGAAAAACTGTTTTTT CASSLAGEDEKLFF
TRBJ2-3 TRBV2 NA TRBD2 TGTGCCAGCAGTGAACTAGCGGGAGGCACAGATACGCAGTATTTT CASSELAGGTDTQYF
TRBJ2-1 TRBV2 many NA TGTGCCAGCAGTGTTAGCCCAGCCTACAATGAGCAGTTCTTC CASSVSPAYNEQFF
TRBJ2-2 TRBV12-3/TRBV12-4 NA TRBD1 TGTGCCAGCAGTCCCGGACAGGGCCTGAACACCGGGGAGCTGTTTTTT CASSPGQGLNTGELFF
TRBJ1-5 TRBV7-6 few NA TGTGCCAGCAGTTCGACAGCCGGTCGTCAGCCCCAGCATTTT CASSSTAGRQPQHF
TRBJ2-7 TRBV20-1 many TRBD1 TGCAGTGCTAGAAAAGTCCGGGACAGGGGTTCCTACGAGCAGTACTTC CSARKVRDRGSYEQYF
TRBJ2-7 TRBV20-1 NA TRBD2 TGCAGTGCTGGAGAGGCTTGTCTAGCGGGGTCTTGCGAGCGGTGCTTC CSAGEACLAGSCERCF
TRBJ2-2 TRBV28 many NA TGTGCCAGCAGTTTACGACAGTGGGCCGGGGAGCTGTTTTTT CASSLRQWAGELFF
TRBJ2-5 TRBV27 medium-sized TRBD1 TGTGCCAGCAGTTATTCCGGACAGGGGTCAGGAGAGACCCAGTACTTC CASSYSGQGSGETQYF
TRBJ2-7 TRBV6-1 many TRBD1 TGTGCCAGCAGTTCTAGCCGGGACAGTATGTACGAGCAGTACTTC CASSSSRDSMYEQYF
TRBJ2-3 TRBV10-3 NA TRBD2 TGTGCCATCAGCCGACTAGCGGGAAATGGGCCAGATACGCAGTATTTT CAISRLAGNGPDTQYF
TRBJ1-2 TRBV18 many NA TGTGCCAGCTCACCACCGTTGGGGGTTGACTATGGCTACACCTTC CASSPPLGVDYGYTF
TRBJ2-7 TRBV28 many TRBD2 TGTGCCAGCAGTCCTCCCCGGGGGTGGCGGGAGAGCTCCTACGAGCAGTACTTC CASSPPRGWRESSYEQYF
TRBJ2-7 TRBV29-1 few NA TGCAGCGTTCGTCGGTCAGGCTACGAGCAGTACTTC CSVRRSGYEQYF
TRBJ2-2 TRBV5-5 many NA TGTGCCAGCAGCCCGTTGGGGGGAACGCACCCCGGGGAGCTGTTTTTT CASSPLGGTHPGELFF
TRBJ2-1 TRBV5-1 many TRBD2 TGCGCCAGCAGCTTGGTGGCTAGCGGGATAGATGAGCAGTTCTTC CASSLVASGIDEQFF
TRBJ2-2 TRBV9 many TRBD1 TGTGCCAGCAGCACAGGGGGCGCCGCCGGGGAGCTGTTTTTT CASSTGGAAGELFF
TRBJ2-3 TRBV2 many NA TGTGCCAGCACGTACACAGATACGCAGTATTTT CASTYTDTQYF
TRBJ2-7 TRBV2 many TRBD1 TGTGCCAGCACCTCACAGGGGGCGTTGGTGGAGCAGTACTTC CASTSQGALVEQYF
TRBJ1-1 TRBV3-1 many NA TGTGCCAGCAGCCAAGGACAGAACACTGAAGCTTTCTTT CASSQGQNTEAFF
TRBJ2-2 TRBV7-9 few TRBD2 TGTGCCTTTGGACGCGGGACTAGCAGCGGGACCGGGGAGCTGTTTTTT CAFGRGTSSGTGELFF
TRBJ2-2 TRBV7-9 NA TRBD2 TGTGCCAGCAGCTCATTAGCGGGAGGTACCGGGGAGCTGTTTTTT CASSSLAGGTGELFF
TRBJ1-5 TRBV4-1 few NA TGCGCCAGCAGCCGTACAGGCAGCGGGCCCCAGCATTTT CASSRTGSGPQHF
TRBJ1-2 TRBV7-9 many NA TGTGCCAGCAGCTTAGTACAGTCTACTAACTATGGCTACACCTTC CASSLVQSTNYGYTF
TRBJ2-6 TRBV6-4 many NA TGTGCCAGCAGTGACTCGGCGGACTCTGGGGCCAACGTCCTGACTTTC CASSDSADSGANVLTF
TRBJ2-1 TRBV7-9 many TRBD2 TGTGCCAGCAGACTAGCGGGCAATGAGCAGTTCTTC CASRLAGNEQFF
TRBJ2-7 TRBV3-1 NA NA TGTGCCAGCAGCCAACCCGGGGACCCTATCGACGGGCAGTACTTC CASSQPGDPIDGQYF
TRBJ2-7 TRBV7-9 many NA TGTGCCAGCATTCCCCGAGATTCCTACGAGCAGTACTTC CASIPRDSYEQYF
TRBJ1-5 TRBV7-8 many TRBD1 TGTGCCAGCAGCTTATTACAGGGGGTCCGATGGCCCCAGCATTTT CASSLLQGVRWPQHF
TRBJ2-1 TRBV28 many TRBD2 TGTGCCAGCAGTCTTCCCCCCACTAGCGGGAGTCATGAGCAGTTCTTC CASSLPPTSGSHEQFF
TRBJ1-2 TRBV5-1 NA NA TGCGCCAGCAGCGGGACAACTTCTAACTATGGCTACACCTTC CASSGTTSNYGYTF
TRBJ2-7 TRBV20-1 few TRBD2 TGCAGTGTCATGATTAGCGGGAGCTCCTACGAGCAGTACTTC CSVMISGSSYEQYF
TRBJ2-6 TRBV2 NA NA TGTGCCAGCAGTCGGGGGAGGTCTGGGGCCAACGTCCTGACTTTC CASSRGRSGANVLTF
TRBJ2-5 TRBV6-1 many TRBD1 TGTGCCAGCAGGAATACAGGGGGCAAGGAGACCCAGTACTTC CASRNTGGKETQYF
TRBJ1-6 TRBV7-9 NA NA TGTGCCAGCAGCCGCGACAGTTTTGGGTCCTATAATTCACCCCTCCACTTT CASSRDSFGSYNSPLHF
TRBJ2-5 TRBV5-1 few TRBD2 TGCGCCAGCAGCCAACTAGCGCAAGAGACCCAGTACTTC CASSQLAQETQYF
TRBJ2-2 TRBV3-1 many NA TGTGCCAGCGCACAGGGATGGCCCGGGGAGCTGTTTTTT CASAQGWPGELFF
TRBJ1-5 TRBV5-1 NA NA TGCGCCAGCAGCTCGGGGGGATTTGGCAATCAGCCCCAGCATTTT CASSSGGFGNQPQHF
TRBJ2-7 TRBV6-1 NA TRBD2 TGTGCCAGCAAAATAGAGGGAGGGCTCGAGCAGTACTTC CASKIEGGLEQYF
TRBJ2-5 TRBV6-1 many TRBD2 TGTGCCAGCAGTCGGGAGGGCCTCGGGAAGACCCAGTACTTC CASSREGLGKTQYF
TRBJ2-3 TRBV20-1 many NA TGCAGTGCAGCCCCCCCCGAGATTCGAGATACGCAGTATTTT CSAAPPEIRDTQYF
TRBJ2-1 TRBV20-1 few NA TGCAGTGCTAGGGAACAGGGATACTCCTACAATGAGCAGTTCTTC CSAREQGYSYNEQFF
TRBJ2-7 TRBV9 many NA TGTGCCAGCAGCGTAGACGACGATCTCGAGCAGTACTTC CASSVDDDLEQYF
TRBJ2-7 TRBV3-1 NA NA TGTGCCAGCAGCCAGGAGGGAAAGCAGTACTTC CASSQEGKQYF
TRBJ1-2 TRBV20-1 NA NA TGCAGTGCCCCTCTTTTTGGCAGGGCCGATGGCTGCACCTTC CSAPLFGRADGCTF